This T cell receptor (beta chain) was profiled in a study of CD8 T cells in ankylosing spondylitis. This clonotype was seen ten or more times. Its antigen is undetermined. The study's findings and limits: Some motif variants had been reported before (in reactive arthritis synovial fluid and blood). Ankylosing spondylitis blood seemed to carry a telltale TCR beta motif made of several highly homologous variants.

In TCRdb, the 5' RACE reads were re-called with MiXCR into one record per CDR3 protein. The data hold fewer than 25,000 distinct CDR3 sequences, with approximately 12% observed a single time. The CDR3 consists of 14 residues. Trimming removed 4 bases at V and 4 bases at J, with 12 bases between. Germline lookup yields CDR1 SGHTA and CDR2 FQGNSA. The chain links TRBV7-2 to TRBJ2-3; D is possibly TRBD2 (6 bases). The source is a male donor with ankylosing spondylitis or in good health (not recorded which). Source material: blood. This chain's CDR3 is CASSWGVNADTQYF. CDR3 nucleotide sequence: TGTGCCAGCAGCTGGGGGGTCAACGCAGATACGCAGTATTTT.